Below, 21 T cell receptor beta chains from the same sample are listed, as sequenced in a study of radiotherapy plus CTLA-4 blockade in lung cancer (dated by TCRdb to 2016 to 2019). Libraries were built with the immunoSEQ multiplex PCR assay. The source is immuneACCESS, and TCRdb retained only in-frame sequences with V and J called. Part of the clones is not carried over; for the studies checked, unresolved V genes explain less than half of this, and the remainder is unexplained. This sample holds 30,000 to 35,000 clones; approximately 82% were observed only once. Jointly, the top ten make up 6.5% to 8.5% of the sample. The sample in question was peripheral blood, obtained from a patient treated with radiotherapy plus ipilimumab. The receptors derive from a human donor with non-small cell lung cancer who had stable disease on radiotherapy plus ipilimumab.

The genes are TRBV7-8 and TRBJ2-5, with a possible D match to TRBD2 (6 bases). Germline assignment: CDR1 SGHVS and CDR2 FQNEAQ. CDR3 size: 15 residues. Trimming took off 5 bases at V and 2 bases at J, with 15 bases between the two ends. DNA for the CDR3: TGTGCCAGCAGCCCCACGGGACTGAGGCAAGAGACCCAGTACTTC. This codes for CASSPTGLRQETQYF.

The chain joins TRBV28 to TRBJ1-3, with 8 positions matching TRBD1. The J segment lost 3 bases and the V segment lost 6 bases, leaving 13 bases of the junction unmatched. Germline CDR1 MDHEN, CDR2 SYDVKM. The CDR3 contains 17 residues. This CDR3 reads CASSLGAGGYVGNTIYF. The CDR3 nucleotides are TGTGCCAGCAGCCTCGGCGCAGGGGGCTACGTTGGAAACACCATATATTTT.

CDR3 bases: TGCAGCGTTGAAGATCAGAAGGGACAGGGGTTCGGCTACACCTTC. Translation gives CSVEDQKGQGFGYTF. The chain joins TRBV29-1 to TRBJ1-2; 10 bases map to TRBD1. This CDR3 has 15 residues. The V segment lost 0 bases and the J segment 8 bases; nucleotides outside the gene matches: 9. In germline, CDR1 is SQVTM, CDR2 ANQGSEA.

The chain carries TRBV19 and TRBJ2-3; 7 bases fit TRBD2. CDR1 is LNHDA, CDR2 SQIVND, per germline (reference sequence). This CDR3 spans 15 amino acids. Trimming at V came to 5 bases and at J to 0 bases, leaving 5 bases not matched to a gene. The chain's CDR3 is CASSLSGASTDTQYF. The CDR3 nucleotides are TGTGCCAGTAGTTTAAGCGGGGCTAGCACAGATACGCAGTATTTT.

The chain recombines TRBV7-2 with TRBJ2-5, with D perhaps given as TRBD1 or TRBD2 (5 bases each). There are 15 residues in the CDR3. CDR1 is SGHTA and CDR2 is FQGNSA in the germline V gene. Trimming removed 2 bases from V and 10 bases from J, with 20 bases in between. CDR3 sequence (DNA): TGTGCCAGCAGCTTAACTCGGGACCGTTCCCGCGACCAGTACTTC. Translation: CASSLTRDRSRDQYF.

V usage is TRBV11-3 and J usage is TRBJ2-7; 11 positions agree with TRBD1. The CDR3 is 15 residues long. The trim removed 4 bases at V and 7 bases at J, leaving 9 bases unmatched. Germline assignment: CDR1 SGHNT and CDR2 YENEEA. The CDR3 spells CASSSRGQGAGEQYF. The CDR3 region has the DNA TGTGCCAGCAGCTCCCGTGGACAGGGGGCAGGGGAGCAGTACTTC.

This clone appeared a single time. The chain has TRBV28 and TRBJ2-5; D remains unclear. The length of the CDR3 is 13 residues. Per the germline V gene, CDR1 is MDHEN and CDR2 is SYDVKM. The V end was cut by 8 bases, the J end by 0 bases, with 10 bases between. The CDR3 nucleotides are TGTGCCAGCGCTCCGCCGTACCAAGAGACCCAGTACTTC. Translation gives CASAPPYQETQYF.

J is TRBJ1-3 and V is TRBV5-1; D remains ambiguous. The germline CDR1 and CDR2 sequences are SGHRS and YFSETQ. V dropped 0 bases and J dropped 0 bases, with 10 bases sitting between them. The length of the CDR3 is 16 residues. CDR3 bases: TGCGCCAGCAGCTTGGATGGGGTGAGCTCTGGAAACACCATATATTTT. Translation: CASSLDGVSSGNTIYF.

The J gene is TRBJ2-1, the V gene TRBV4-3; 10 nucleotides match TRBD2. The V gene's germline CDR1 is LGHNA and CDR2 YSLEER. Trimming cost V 0 bases and J 5 bases; bases outside gene matches: 10. The CDR3 covers 18 residues. DNA of the CDR3: TGCGCCAGCAGCCAAGAAGGGCTAGCGGGGGCGTTCCACAATGAGCAGTTCTTC. It is translated as CASSQEGLAGAFHNEQFF.

The table lists this clone with a count of one. The chain has TRBV30 and TRBJ2-5, with D unresolved. Deletions cut 2 bases from V and 5 bases from J, with 6 bases between. Germline assignment: CDR1 GTSNPN and CDR2 SVGIG (reference sequence). CDR3 size: 11 residues. The CDR3 DNA sequence: TGTGCCTGGAGTCGTCAGGAGACCCAGTACTTC. This gives the protein CAWSRQETQYF.

This clone was seen more than once but under ten times. The chain combines TRBV10-2 with TRBJ1-3; 7 bases agree with TRBD1. Germline V gene lookup returns CDR1 WSHSY and CDR2 SAAADI. This CDR3 spans 15 amino acids. Unmatched junction bases numbered 6, after V lost 5 bases and J lost 2 bases. Written as DNA, the CDR3 is TGCGCCAGCAGTTGGGGACAGAGAACTGGAAACACCATATATTTT. Translated: CASSWGQRTGNTIYF.

This clone appeared a few times. The genes are TRBV2 and TRBJ2-3; 7 bases match TRBD1. With 6 bases clipped from V and 4 bases from J, the junction kept 10 bases outside the gene matches. Looked up from germline, CDR1 is SNHLY and CDR2 is FYNNEI. CDR3 length equals 15 residues. The CDR3 nucleotides are TGTGCCAGCAGCACAGGGGTGCAGGTTCCAGATACGCAGTATTTT. As protein: CASSTGVQVPDTQYF.

The chain combines TRBV6-1 with TRBJ1-6; no clear D gene. V lost 1 base and J 7 bases, leaving 8 bases between the germline ends. CDR1 and CDR2 (germline): MNHNS, SASEGT. This CDR3 is 14 amino acids long. In nucleotides, the CDR3 is TGTGCCAGCAGTGAAGTTGGGATAAATTCACCCCTCCACTTT. Amino acids: CASSEVGINSPLHF.

The gene calls are TRBV7-2 and TRBJ2-3; maybe TRBD1 (6 bases). The V end was cut by 5 bases, the J end by 4 bases, with 13 bases between. The germline gives CDR1 SGHTA, CDR2 FQGNSA. The CDR3 spans 14 residues. Here the CDR3 DNA reads TGTGCCAGCAGCCAACGACAGGCCCCAGATACGCAGTATTTT. Translated, it gives CASSQRQAPDTQYF.

The table lists this clone with a few counts. The V gene is TRBV5-4, the J gene TRBJ1-2; D not certain. Trimming removed 6 bases from V and 4 bases from J, with 10 bases in between. This CDR3 region has 12 residues. In germline, CDR1 is SGHNT, CDR2 YYREEE (reference sequence). The CDR3: CASTRGTYGYTF. In DNA form, the CDR3 reads TGTGCCAGCACCAGAGGAACCTATGGCTACACCTTC.

As DNA, the CDR3 is TGCGCCAGCAGCCCGGGGACAGAGTGGGGGCCTCTCTATGGCTACACCTTC. It specifies CASSPGTEWGPLYGYTF. V is TRBV5-1 and J is TRBJ1-2; TRBD1 aligns across 7 bases. This CDR3 region has 17 residues. V was clipped by 4 bases and J by 4 bases; unmatched bases: 16. Looked up from germline, CDR1 is SGHRS and CDR2 is YFSETQ.

In this sample, this clone turned up once. The rearrangement joins TRBV18 to TRBJ2-1; possibly TRBD1 for D (5 bases). This CDR3 contains 14 residues. The V gene's germline CDR1 is KGHSH and CDR2 LQKENI. The V and J ends lost 6 bases and 8 bases respectively, with 17 bases between them. This CDR3 reads CASSQTRQSDEQFF. The CDR3, as DNA: TGTGCCAGCTCCCAAACGAGACAGTCCGATGAGCAGTTCTTC. The whole variable domain, filled in from reference TRBV18 and TRBJ2-1, reads NAGVMQNPRHLVRRRGQEARLRCSPMKGHSHVYWYRQLPEEGLKFMVYLQKENIIDESGMPKERFSAEFPKEGPSILRIQQVVRGDSAAYFCASSQTRQSDEQFFGPGTRLTVL.

This sequence joins TRBV11-2 and TRBJ1-1; D remains ambiguous. The CDR3 has 12 amino acids. The V and J ends lost 2 bases and 3 bases respectively, with 4 bases between them. In germline, CDR1 is SGHAT, CDR2 FQNNGV. The CDR3 sequence: CASSLLDTEAFF. CDR3 sequence (DNA): TGTGCCAGCAGCTTATTGGACACTGAAGCTTTCTTT.

V is TRBV4-2 and J is TRBJ1-2; possible D gene TRBD1, 5 bases. The CDR3 is 14 residues long. Germline CDR1 reads LGHNA; CDR2 reads YNFKEQ. Trimming took 1 base from V and 3 from J, leaving 9 bases between them. CDR3 amino acids: CASSQAGTDYGYTF. CDR3 sequence (DNA): TGTGCCAGCAGCCAAGCCGGGACCGACTATGGCTACACCTTC.

The chain uses TRBV5-4 and TRBJ1-1; weak D call: TRBD1 (6 bases). Deletions cut 3 bases from V and 7 bases from J, with 13 bases between. Germline-derived CDR1 and CDR2 are SGHNT and YYREEE (reference sequence). The CDR3 runs 13 residues. The CDR3: CASSSPGGVEAFF. For the CDR3, the DNA is TGTGCCAGCAGCTCCCCTGGGGGCGTTGAAGCTTTCTTT.

V gene TRBV5-1 combines with J gene TRBJ2-1; TRBD2 aligns across 12 bases. Germline assignment: CDR1 SGHRS and CDR2 YFSETQ. CDR3 length: 15 amino acids. J was trimmed by 8 bases and V by 0 bases; bases with no gene match: 3. CDR3 protein: CASSLELAGGDEQFF. For the CDR3, the DNA is TGCGCCAGCAGCTTGGAACTAGCGGGGGGCGATGAGCAGTTCTTC.